This T cell receptor beta chain was identified in a study of blood T cell repertoires in COVID-19. Study-level information: The analysed material was cDNA or gDNA that came from T cells, B-cell-depleted T cells, or PBMCs.

Enrolled through a virtual design, the participants were between roughly 18 and 90 years of age and came from roughly 22 US areas. Two negative PCRs, clearance, or symptom resolution characterized the recovered Cohort 3 donors. The authors' processing: Using reference gene primer amplification, nucleated cell counts were estimated. Generated by immunoSEQ multiplex PCR, the TCRdb table keeps only in-frame clones and is missing some. That table is the source of V, J and clone size, and D and trimming were worked out from the DNA. The sample yields a few hundred thousand clones, nearly 90% seen once. The CDR3 has 13 amino acids. Germline CDR1 is SGDLS and CDR2 is YYNGEE. V was pared by 6 bases and J by 0 bases, with 9 bases between.

The gene calls are TRBV9 and TRBJ1-2, with a weak D call TRBD1 (6 bases). The clonotype comes from a woman in her 30s who had recovered from COVID-19. Sequenced material: PBMCs or T cells enriched from blood (not recorded which). CDR3 nucleotides: TGTGCCAGCACCACAGGGACTAACTATGGCTACACCTTC. Amino acid sequence: CASTTGTNYGYTF.